This T cell receptor beta chain was identified during a study of metastatic and nonmetastatic thyroid tumors. Study results and caveats: When malignant thyroid tumors were compared with benign nodules, TCR beta diversity was reportedly significantly higher in the malignant tumors. This held in both blood and tumor samples.

Per germline, CDR1 LGHDT and CDR2 YNNKEL (reference sequence). This CDR3 contains 18 residues. Losses at the gene ends were 2 bases for V and 4 bases for J; bases not matched to a gene: 16. TCRdb re-called clones from the PCR reads using MiXCR. This table holds approximately 30,000 clones, 16% found once. Patients were all untreated before their thyroid surgery. Notes on this clone: The antigen is unknown.

The chain joins TRBV3-1 to TRBJ1-2; 7 bases are a match to TRBD1. The clonotype comes from a male donor with papillary thyroid cancer or a benign thyroid nodule (not recorded which). Some clones in this sample may be carry-over from other donors' samples. Specimen: blood. CDR3 DNA sequence: TGTGCCAGCAGCCAAATTGCCCTCCGGGACAGAGAGGCCTATGGCTACACCTTC. Its protein product is CASSQIALRDREAYGYTF.